The T cell receptor (beta chain) described here comes from a study of shared clonotypes between healthy human individuals. Assay: immunoSEQ multiplex PCR; the TCRdb copy retains only in-frame clones and omits some. The data hold around 2.5 million clones, with 80% to 95% observed a single time. This receptor was taken from a man aged 18 to 30 in good health. Some clones in this sample may be carry-over from other donors' samples. The material sequenced was naive CD4+ T cells from PBMCs. This sample's subset: CD45RA+ positively selected.

CDR3 protein: CASSYLAGVAGELFF. CDR3 in DNA: TGTGCCAGTAGTTACCTAGCGGGAGTTGCCGGGGAGCTGTTTTTT. The chain couples TRBV19 to TRBJ2-2; TRBD2 matches 10 bases. The CDR3 contains 15 residues. The germline V gene encodes CDR1 LNHDA and CDR2 SQIVND (reference sequence). With V trimmed by 5 bases and J by 6 bases, 6 bases remained unmatched.